Below, 17 T cell receptor beta chains from the same sample are listed, as sequenced in a study of T cells in Graves' hyperthyroidism and ophthalmopathy. Amplification of TCR beta CDR3 regions was performed using RNA transcripts as template. TCR CDR3 regions were first amplified by RT-PCR with HTBI primers. TCRdb re-called the multiplex PCR reads with MiXCR, one entry per CDR3 protein. Here the sample spans some 320,000 distinct CDR3 sequences, roughly an eighth being singletons. The sample taken for sequencing was blood. These receptors originate from a woman aged 40 to 49 with Graves' ophthalmopathy.

This clonotype was counted a few times. The rearrangement joins TRBV15 to TRBJ1-1, with unresolved D. Deletions cut 3 bases from V and 6 bases from J, with 11 bases between. The CDR3 length is 13 residues. Germline V gene sequence: CDR1 LNHNV, CDR2 YYDKDF (reference sequence). CDR3 nucleotide sequence: TGTGCCACCAGCAGGGCTTGGACGGCTGAAGCTTTCTTT. Its translation: CATSRAWTAEAFF.

This clonotype was seen ten or more times. The chain carries TRBV6-5 and TRBJ2-3; no firm D call. The CDR3 loop spans 14 amino acids. Deletions cut 0 bases from V and 3 bases from J, with 7 bases between. CDR1 MNHEY and CDR2 SVGAGI come from the germline V gene. CDR3 sequence (DNA): TGTGCCAGCAGTTACTCGGGCGCGACAGATACGCAGTATTTT. Translated: CASSYSGATDTQYF.

This clonotype was counted at least ten times. V is TRBV24-1 and J is TRBJ2-7, with D perhaps TRBD2 (6 bases). V was shortened by 4 bases and J by 1 base, with 10 bases between the two germline ends. Germline assignment: CDR1 KGHDR and CDR2 SFDVKD. CDR3 size: 14 residues. This chain's CDR3 is CATSDQRASYEQYF. The CDR3 DNA follows: TGTGCCACCAGTGACCAGCGGGCTTCCTACGAGCAGTACTTC.

This clonotype showed up many times. The rearrangement links TRBV12-3 or TRBV12-4 to TRBJ2-7; no clear D gene. V lost 3 bases to trimming and J lost 5 bases, with 8 bases between them. This CDR3 is 12 amino acids long. CDR3 nucleotides: TGTGCCAGCAGTTTTTCTGTCCACGAGCAGTACTTC. It is translated as CASSFSVHEQYF.

This clonotype was observed many times. This chain uses TRBV3-1 with TRBJ1-2; D gene ambiguous. The V gene's germline CDR1 is LGHDT and CDR2 YNNKEL (reference sequence). V lost 1 base, J lost 4 bases, and 10 bases lay in between. The CDR3 is 14 amino acids. Written as DNA, the CDR3 is TGTGCCAGCAGCCAAGTTGGGCAGGTCTATGGCTACACCTTC. Its translation: CASSQVGQVYGYTF.

This clonotype was counted between two and nine times. This sequence joins TRBV6-2 or TRBV6-3 and TRBJ1-3, with D maybe TRBD1 (5 bases). Germline assignment: CDR1 MNHEY and CDR2 SVGEGT. CDR3 length: 15 amino acids. Trimming pared 7 bases from V and 1 base from J, leaving 14 bases between. In DNA form, the CDR3 reads TGTGCCAGCACTCTCAGGGTAAAGTCTGGAAACACCATATATTTT. It codes for CASTLRVKSGNTIYF.

With respect to this clonotype: It may be a read error: a sequence one base away is much more abundant. This sequence joins TRBV11-2 and TRBJ2-7; D gene unclear. TRBJ2-1 matches the DNA end more closely, so the J call is doubtful. The CDR3 consists of 15 residues. CDR1 SGHAT and CDR2 FQNNGV come from the germline V gene. For the CDR3, the DNA is TGTGCCAGCAGCTTAGATGTGTCCACCCACTACGAGCAGTTCTTC. It encodes CASSLDVSTHYEQFF.

The chain joins TRBV2 to TRBJ1-2; perhaps TRBD1 as D (5 bases). V was cut by 3 bases and J by 4 bases, with 12 bases left in between. Germline CDR1 SNHLY, CDR2 FYNNEI. This CDR3 comprises 14 residues. CDR3 residues: CASSENRNFYGYTF. CDR3 coding DNA: TGTGCCAGCAGTGAGAACAGGAACTTCTATGGCTACACCTTC.

This clonotype was counted ten times or more. This chain links TRBV11-2 with TRBJ1-1, with TRBD1 as a possible D gene (5 bases). The CDR3 runs to 14 residues. V gave up 6 bases and J gave up 1 base, with 12 bases separating them. Germline CDR1 is SGHAT and CDR2 is FQNNGV. The CDR3 sequence is CASRYWGTNTEAFF. CDR3 nucleotide sequence: TGTGCCAGCAGGTATTGGGGCACGAACACTGAAGCTTTCTTT.

Many counts were recorded for this clonotype. V and J are TRBV28 and TRBJ2-1; D unresolved. Trimming left V 2 bases short and J 8 bases short, with 7 bases between. Germline V gene sequence: CDR1 MDHEN, CDR2 SYDVKM. The CDR3 has 12 residues. This CDR3 reads CASSLIRDEQFF. The CDR3 region has the DNA TGTGCCAGCAGTTTAATCCGGGATGAGCAGTTCTTC.

This clonotype was picked up many times. This chain uses TRBV7-2 with TRBJ2-5; D gene ambiguous. Germline CDR1 reads SGHTA; CDR2 reads FQGNSA. The ends were cut back, 3 bases at V and 1 base at J, with 6 bases in the middle. The CDR3 contains 13 residues. CDR3 in amino acids: CASSFGLQETQYF. In DNA form, the CDR3 reads TGTGCCAGCAGCTTTGGCCTCCAAGAGACCCAGTACTTC.

This clonotype was observed many times. The V call is TRBV20-1, the J call TRBJ2-7, with no clear D. V was trimmed by 3 bases and J by 5 bases, leaving 14 bases between them. The CDR3 extends over 13 amino acids. Germline CDR1 and CDR2: DFQATT and SNEGSKA (reference sequence). This CDR3 is CSASPNLFNEQYF. The CDR3, as DNA: TGCAGTGCTAGTCCAAACCTCTTCAACGAGCAGTACTTC.

This chain connects TRBV20-1 to TRBJ2-5; D call uncertain. With 6 bases removed from V and 5 bases from J, the gap between germline ends came to 7 bases. This CDR3 has 10 amino acids. Germline-derived CDR1 and CDR2 are DFQATT and SNEGSKA (reference sequence). CDR3 sequence (DNA): TGCAGTGCCGACCTGGAGACCCAGTACTTC. As protein: CSADLETQYF.

V is TRBV12-3 or TRBV12-4 and J is TRBJ2-1; D gene uncertain. The CDR3 consists of 12 residues. V gave up 6 bases and J gave up 10 bases, with 13 bases separating them. In DNA, the CDR3 is TGTGCCAGCAGGAGCCCCTTGCGGGAGCAGTTCTTC. Amino acid sequence: CASRSPLREQFF.

This clonotype has a handful of counts. The chain has TRBV9 and TRBJ2-1; 7 bases are shared with TRBD1. The CDR3 has 15 amino acids. V dropped 0 bases and J dropped 3; count of bases not matched to a gene: 3. CDR1 is SGDLS and CDR2 is YYNGEE in the germline V gene. Here the CDR3 DNA reads TGTGCCAGCAGCGTAGGACAGGGTTACTACAATGAGCAGTTCTTC. Encoded protein: CASSVGQGYYNEQFF.

This clonotype was seen repeatedly, ten times or more. The chain is built from TRBV24-1 and TRBJ2-5, with TRBD2 as a possible D gene (6 bases). Germline V CDR1 and CDR2: KGHDR, SFDVKD. The CDR3 length is 15 residues. V was pared by 5 bases and J by 2 bases, with 14 bases between. CDR3: CATSGPGLPQETQYF. CDR3 sequence (DNA): TGTGCCACCAGTGGCCCGGGACTGCCGCAAGAGACCCAGTACTTC.

This clonotype appeared once. The chain couples TRBV6-1 to TRBJ1-2, with D perhaps matching TRBD1 (5 bases). The germline V and J ends were trimmed by 6 bases and 6 bases, with 14 bases remaining between them. Germline V lookup: CDR1 MNHNS, CDR2 SASEGT. The CDR3 length is 13 residues. The CDR3 DNA sequence: TGTGCCAGCAGCCGAGGGGTGTGGGATGGCTACACCTTC. Its translation: CASSRGVWDGYTF.